These 23 T cell receptor beta chains share one sample of origin, sequenced in a study of vaccination and CD4 T cells after COVID-19. Cultured CD4+ T-cell DNA underwent Oncomine TCR Beta short-read sequencing. TCRdb re-called the PCR reads with MiXCR, one entry per CDR3 protein. The sample carries about 26,000 distinct CDR3 sequences, around half recorded once. These receptors lack a known antigen. Sample treatment: 10-day PBMC culture with coronavirus spike peptide pools or control peptides (ViraFEST assay). The specimen was CD4+ T cells from blood, cultured in vitro, collected before SARS-CoV-2 vaccination. These receptors came from a human donor who received a COVID-19 vaccine.

This chain connects TRBV7-2 to TRBJ1-1; D is ambiguous. Trimming took off 6 bases at V and 7 bases at J, with 9 bases between the two ends. The CDR3 is 11 residues long. Germline lookup yields CDR1 SGHTA and CDR2 FQGNSA. The DNA of the CDR3 is TGTGCCAGCAGTCCCTACTATGAAGCTTTCTTT. Its translation: CASSPYYEAFF. Looking up the rest from reference TRBV7-2 and TRBJ1-1 gives the full variable domain: GAGVSQSPSNKVTEKGKDVELRCDPISGHTALYWYRQSLGQGLEFLIYFQGNSAPDKSGLPSDRFSAERTGGSVSTLTIQRTQQEDSAVYLCASSPYYEAFFGQGTRLTVV.

In its sample, this clonotype was seen a few times. CDR3 coding DNA: TGCACCAGCAGCCAAGTGGGCGTTGCTACAGGTCATGGCTACACCTTC. Translation gives CTSSQVGVATGHGYTF. This chain joins TRBV1 and TRBJ1-2; whether TRBD1, the table's D call, matches the DNA was not checked. TRBV1 is labeled a pseudogene. CDR3 size: 16 residues.

The V gene is TRBV20-1, the J gene TRBJ1-2; D perhaps matches TRBD1 (6 bases). Trimming took off 0 bases at V and 4 bases at J, with 18 bases between the two ends. CDR1 DFQATT and CDR2 SNEGSKA come from the germline V gene (reference sequence). The CDR3 sequence is 16 residues long. CDR3 nucleotides: TGCAGTGCTAGAGATTTTAGAGGACAGCTTGCCTATGGCTACACCTTC. It specifies CSARDFRGQLAYGYTF.

The rearrangement links TRBV24-1 to TRBJ1-1, with TRBD1 as a possible D gene (6 bases). V gave up 7 bases and J gave up 1 base, with 15 bases separating them. The CDR3 is made up of 15 amino acids. The germline CDR1 and CDR2 sequences are KGHDR and SFDVKD. The CDR3 region is CATRGQTIGNTEAFF. The CDR3 nucleotides read TGTGCCACCAGGGGACAAACAATAGGGAACACTGAAGCTTTCTTT.

The V call is TRBV21-1, the J call TRBJ2-3; the table gives TRBD1 as D, unverified against the DNA. TRBV21-1 is a known pseudogene. The CDR3 runs 15 residues. The CDR3: CASSKWGPLIYTQYF. CDR3 in DNA: TGTGCCAGCAGCAAATGGGGACCGTTAATATATACGCAGTATTTT.

The rearrangement joins TRBV20-1 to TRBJ2-7; 8 bases are a match to TRBD1. CDR1 and CDR2 from the germline V gene are DFQATT and SNEGSKA (reference sequence). Trimming cost V 3 bases and J 6 bases; bases outside gene matches: 7. The CDR3 contains 13 residues. The CDR3 spells CSASRDRPLEQYF. The CDR3 DNA follows: TGCAGTGCTAGCCGGGACAGGCCGCTCGAGCAGTACTTC.

The V call is TRBV12-3 or TRBV12-4, the J call TRBJ1-1, with 8 bases lining up with TRBD1. The J segment lost 6 bases and the V segment lost 7 bases, leaving 7 bases of the junction unmatched. The CDR3 covers 13 residues. CDR3 sequence reads: CASTRDRGAEAFF. The CDR3 bases are TGTGCCAGCACCCGAGACAGGGGTGCTGAAGCTTTCTTT.

There are a few counts of this clonotype. This chain joins TRBV2 and TRBJ1-1, with D unclear. V lost 3 bases and J 0 bases, leaving 8 bases between the germline ends. The CDR3 has 14 residues. The germline V gene has CDR1 SNHLY and CDR2 FYNNEI. The CDR3: CASSDWTMNTEAFF. In DNA form, the CDR3 reads TGTGCCAGCAGTGACTGGACCATGAACACTGAAGCTTTCTTT.

The V gene is TRBV24-1, the J gene TRBJ2-7, with D perhaps matching TRBD2 (5 bases). V shed 9 bases and J shed 1 base, with 12 bases lying between them. Germline loops: CDR1 KGHDR, CDR2 SFDVKD. This CDR3 has 13 amino acids. The CDR3 DNA follows: TGTGCCACCTCACGAGGGAGTTCCTACGAGCAGTACTTC. This translates into CATSRGSSYEQYF.

This clonotype appeared a few times. This sequence joins TRBV2 and TRBJ2-7; TRBD1 matches 9 bases. J lost 4 bases, V lost 2 bases, and 9 bases had no gene match. Germline-derived CDR1 and CDR2 are SNHLY and FYNNEI. This CDR3 comprises 16 residues. DNA for the CDR3: TGTGCCAGCAGTGAATCGGGGACAGGGCGACAGTACGAGCAGTACTTC. Residues: CASSESGTGRQYEQYF.

This clonotype has a handful of counts. The V call is TRBV30, the J call TRBJ2-5, with a possible D match to TRBD2 (6 bases). The CDR3 spans 10 residues. In germline, CDR1 is GTSNPN, CDR2 SVGIG (reference sequence). CDR3 bases: TGTGCTCAGGGAGGAGAGACCCAGTACTTC. Protein sequence: CAQGGETQYF.

The chain couples TRBV6-1 to TRBJ2-7; the match to TRBD2 covers 9 bases. The CDR3 has 15 residues. Per germline, CDR1 MNHNS and CDR2 SASEGT. J was trimmed by 6 bases and V by 6 bases; bases with no gene match: 12. The CDR3 bases are TGTGCCAGCAGCTCTAAGCGGGGGGAGGGTTCCGAGCAGTACTTC. It translates to CASSSKRGEGSEQYF.

V gene TRBV21-1 combines with J gene TRBJ1-5; no check of the table's D call, TRBD1, against the DNA was made. TRBV21-1 is termed a pseudogene. This CDR3 region has 14 residues. The CDR3 loop is CASSRQGVNQPQHF. The CDR3 DNA follows: TGTGCCAGCAGCAGACAGGGGGTCAATCAGCCCCAGCATTTT.

The V and J genes are TRBV5-4 and TRBJ2-2; 7 nucleotides match TRBD2. Trimming at V came to 4 bases and at J to 7 bases, leaving 13 bases not matched to a gene. CDR3 length: 16 residues. Germline V gene lookup returns CDR1 SGHNT and CDR2 YYREEE (reference sequence). The CDR3 region has the DNA TGTGCCAGCAGCCCCCGGGACTACGCACCCCACGGGGAGCTGTTTTTT. Encoded protein: CASSPRDYAPHGELFF.

The chain has TRBV7-7 and TRBJ2-3; D is unclear. The CDR3 is made up of 13 amino acids. Germline V CDR1 and CDR2: SSHAT, FNYEAQ (reference sequence). Trimming removed 1 base from V and 2 bases from J, with 4 bases in between. The CDR3 DNA reads as TGTGCCAGCAGCTTAGGACCCACAGATACGCAGTATTTT. Protein sequence: CASSLGPTDTQYF.

This sequence joins TRBV7-3 and TRBJ1-2; possibly TRBD1 for D (5 bases). Germline lookup yields CDR1 SGHTA and CDR2 FQGTGA. The CDR3 loop spans 12 amino acids. V lost 3 bases, J lost 7 bases, and 9 bases lay in between. The CDR3 nucleotides are TGTGCCAGCAGCTTGGGACTTGGTGGCTACACCTTC. Encoded protein: CASSLGLGGYTF.

V usage is TRBV7-2 and J usage is TRBJ2-3; TRBD2 agrees at 9 bases. CDR1 and CDR2 (germline): SGHTA, FQGNSA. The CDR3 loop spans 15 amino acids. The ends lost 5 bases at V and 1 base at J; junction bases unmatched: 4. CDR3 in DNA: TGTGCCAGCAGCCCTAGCGGGGTCCGCACAGATACGCAGTATTTT. This codes for CASSPSGVRTDTQYF.

The chain employs TRBV7-2 and TRBJ2-5; 8 bases match TRBD1. V was pared by 5 bases and J by 4 bases, with 21 bases of the junction left unmatched. Germline assignment: CDR1 SGHTA and CDR2 FQGNSA. The CDR3 is 19 amino acids. CDR3: CASSRYPPGGAGRGETQYF. In DNA, the CDR3 is TGTGCCAGCAGCCGTTATCCTCCAGGGGGCGCCGGGAGAGGAGAGACCCAGTACTTC.

V usage is TRBV10-3 and J usage is TRBJ2-3, with TRBD2 identical over 12 bases. Looked up from germline, CDR1 is ENHRY and CDR2 is SYGVKD. This CDR3 region has 16 residues. With 11 bases clipped from V and 0 bases from J, the junction kept 9 bases outside the gene matches. The CDR3 loop reads CASTSGGSSSTDTQYF. The CDR3 region has the DNA TGTGCCTCCACTAGCGGGGGGTCCTCTAGCACAGATACGCAGTATTTT.

CDR3 region: CASSPRGRVGETQYF. Here the CDR3 DNA reads TGTGCCAGCAGCCCCAGGGGAAGGGTGGGAGAGACCCAGTACTTC. This rearrangement joins TRBV2 to TRBJ2-5; D perhaps matches TRBD1 (6 bases). The CDR3 covers 15 residues. V was clipped by 6 bases and J by 4 bases, with 18 bases between them. The V gene's germline CDR1 is SNHLY and CDR2 FYNNEI.

This clonotype has a handful of counts. The V call is TRBV2, the J call TRBJ1-1; no definite D call. This CDR3 region has 11 residues. Germline assignment: CDR1 SNHLY and CDR2 FYNNEI. V shed 4 bases and J shed 3 bases, with 3 bases lying between them. The CDR3 nucleotides are TGTGCCAGCAGTGTTTACACTGAAGCTTTCTTT. It encodes CASSVYTEAFF.

The chain couples TRBV20-1 to TRBJ1-2, with TRBD1 matching 9 bases. The CDR3 totals 13 residues. Per the germline V gene, CDR1 is DFQATT and CDR2 is SNEGSKA (reference sequence). Losses at the gene ends were 3 bases for V and 8 bases for J; bases not matched to a gene: 7. CDR3 coding DNA: TGCAGTGCTAGTTACAGGGGGCTAGCCGGCTACACCTTC. It encodes CSASYRGLAGYTF.

Only a few counts were recorded for this clonotype. V usage is TRBV30 and J usage is TRBJ1-6; D gene unclear. The germline V and J ends were trimmed by 0 bases and 5 bases, with 14 bases remaining between them. Germline V gene sequence: CDR1 GTSNPN, CDR2 SVGIG (reference sequence). This CDR3 region has 16 residues. The CDR3 reads CAWSVPFVRHNSPLHF. CDR3 DNA: TGTGCCTGGAGTGTACCATTTGTTAGACATAATTCACCCCTCCACTTT.